This passage covers 2 T cell receptor beta chains from one sample sequenced in a study of monozygotic twins with inflammatory bowel disease. Each CDR3 protein gets one entry in TCRdb, which reprocessed the 5' RACE reads and gives no DNA. The sample has over 100,000 distinct CDR3 sequences, and its top ten clones hold around 11%. What was sequenced was blood. The receptors come from a human donor with ulcerative colitis or Crohn's disease, or a healthy co-twin of an affected twin (not recorded which).

This chain links TRBV11-1 with TRBJ1-2; TCRdb lists TRBD1, though no DNA is available to test this call. CDR1 and CDR2 from the germline V gene are SGHAT and FQDESV (reference sequence). This CDR3 comprises 19 residues. The CDR3 protein is CASSSVSPGGAWRNYGYTF.

The rearrangement links TRBV21-1 to TRBJ1-1; without DNA, the TCRdb call of TRBD1 cannot be checked. TRBV21-1 is classified as a pseudogene. CDR3 length: 17 amino acids. The CDR3 sequence is CASSTLGQGWRHTEAFF.